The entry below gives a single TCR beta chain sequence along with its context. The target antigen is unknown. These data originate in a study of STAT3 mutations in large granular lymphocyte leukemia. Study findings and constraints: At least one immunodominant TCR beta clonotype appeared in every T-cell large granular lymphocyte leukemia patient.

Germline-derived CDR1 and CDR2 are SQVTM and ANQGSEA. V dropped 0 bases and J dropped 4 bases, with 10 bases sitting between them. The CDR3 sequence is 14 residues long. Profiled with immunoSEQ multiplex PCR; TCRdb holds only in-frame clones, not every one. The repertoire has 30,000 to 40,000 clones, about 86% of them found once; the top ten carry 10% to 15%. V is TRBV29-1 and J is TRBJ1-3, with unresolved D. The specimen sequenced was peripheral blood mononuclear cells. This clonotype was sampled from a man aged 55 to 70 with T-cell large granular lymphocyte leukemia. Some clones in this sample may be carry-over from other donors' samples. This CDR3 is CSVEDRVRGNTIYF. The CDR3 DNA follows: TGCAGCGTTGAAGATCGGGTTAGGGGAAACACCATATATTTT.